The present entry profiles one T cell receptor beta chain with its context. A second PCR, run for about 7 to 11 cycles, used a sample-barcoded 5' primer plus a J-beta primer mix. Every single cDNA molecule received a tag from a template-switch adaptor with 12 random nucleotides. TCRdb redid the calling of the 5' RACE reads with MiXCR, one entry per CDR3 protein. The table includes hundreds of thousands of distinct CDR3 sequences, roughly three fifths detected once. This sample was taken from a study of blood T cells in healthy people across ages. Healthy Caucasian individuals from Russia aged about 6 to 90 were enrolled as donors. Isolating PBMCs gave at least 6 million of these cells per sample. V lost 3 bases and J 6 bases, leaving 13 bases between the germline ends. The CDR3 contains 14 residues. Germline V lookup: CDR1 SGDLS, CDR2 YYNGEE.

Specimen: blood. V is TRBV9 and J is TRBJ1-5, with no clear D. This receptor was taken from a man aged 40-49 years in good health. The CDR3 DNA reads as TGTGCCAGCAGCGGCAAGGAGGAGGCTCAGCCCCAGCATTTT. Translating gives CASSGKEEAQPQHF.